This TCR beta chain is from a study of OX40 agonist ivuxolimab in advanced cancers. As for the study in general: The drug used for patients, ivuxolimab, was an agonistic anti-OX40 (CD134) antibody.

Method: immunoSEQ multiplex PCR; TCRdb's copy keeps in-frame clones and lacks some. The sample lists tens of thousands of clones; about 87% were seen once. General study points: Normalized T-cell clonal expansion was also low in a subset of nonresponders.

The V and J ends lost 1 base and 4 bases, in that order; junction bases with no gene match: 3. There are 15 residues in the CDR3. The germline gives CDR1 SGHTA, CDR2 FQGNSA. Notes on this clone: Antigen: not known.

This clonotype was obtained from an adult with an advanced solid tumor such as melanoma, head and neck, liver or kidney cancer. The specimen was CD4+ or CD8+ T cells sorted from blood, collected in a trial of the OX40 agonist ivuxolimab. The chain combines TRBV7-2 with TRBJ2-3; TRBD2 matches at 9 bases. The CDR3 bases are TGTGCCAGCAGCTTAGTGGGGACTAGCTCAGATACGCAGTATTTT. Its translation: CASSLVGTSSDTQYF.